This entry concerns a single TCR beta chain. This clonotype has just a few counts. Its antigen has not been determined. Nothing much larger sits one base from this clone, and base qualities are not available. This entry is derived from a study of identical twins listed by TCRdb under 2016. In terms of the full investigation: To test whether fetal clonotypes persist, the study used deep sequencing on TCR alpha and beta repertoires from monozygotic twins, unrelated adults of various ages, and cord blood. To rule out contamination, replicate twin experiments were performed at different times with different library preparation protocols.

Every donor in the study was a healthy Caucasian. The twin cohort comprised three pairs of female monozygotic twins, all aged roughly 18 to 29 years. Positive isolation kits from Invitrogen were used to isolate CD4+ and CD8+ T cell populations. Library preparation was by 5' RACE. Instrument on record: Illumina HiSeq 2000. A universal primer binding site was added through template switching, and the final cDNA carried a unique molecular identifier so that TCR cDNA molecules could be counted accurately. Specific primers in the conserved constant-segment region were used to synthesize first-strand cDNA for the TCR alpha and beta chains. To control for contamination, each cDNA library was double barcoded with a SMART-Mk sample barcode plus Illumina barcodes. TruSeq adapter sequences along with Illumina sample barcodes were introduced in two successive PCR steps. TCR alpha and beta cDNA libraries were sequenced on the Illumina HiSeq platform with custom primers. In the original analysis: MiGEC was used to process raw reads and extract unique molecular identifiers, and MiXCR was used to find CDR3 positions. Recombination models were inferred per individual with the repgenHMM and IGoR tools using an EM algorithm. Shared clonotype analysis was performed with the tcR package in R, normalizing sharing by the product of cloneset sizes. To study raw recombination without the effects of thymic and clonal selection, out-of-frame nonproductive sequences were analyzed. TCRdb's own reprocessing of the public reads used fastp at Q25 and MiXCR and kept productive beta chains. A single entry per CDR3 protein holds the most common genes and DNA from its merged rows. Here the V and J calls rest on TCRdb's processing, not on the authors' analysis. The sample records 500,000 to 550,000 distinct CDR3 sequences, more than 20% of which are singletons. The ten most abundant clones make up approximately 0.49% of the sample.

The paper's findings and limits, for the study overall: Because the same donors could not be followed over many years, the conclusions depended on cross-sectional statistical analysis. A weaker excess of twin sharing was found in beta out-of-frame sequences because the signal-to-noise ratio was lowered by fewer shared sequences. Compared with coincidental sharing between unrelated individuals, out-of-frame TCR alpha sequences shared between twins had an excess of sequences with low generation probability. Out-of-frame TCR alpha sharing in monozygotic twins was systematically underestimated by recombination models, whereas sharing between unrelated individuals was in agreement with the recombination models. Invariant T cells such as MAIT and iNKT could partly confound zero-insertion analyses, though diverse VJ usage argued against this for most clonotypes. Abundant cord blood beta clonotypes carried fewer insertions; young adult naive repertoires showed a weaker similar trend, while memory repertoires showed none.

The same sample was also used in a study of yellow fever vaccine responses in identical twins. That second publication adds: The T cell response to vaccination in identical twins was reported by the authors to appear partly convergent and partly personalized. The study precisely tracked vaccine-responding T cell clones in identical twins.

The source of this sequence is a woman under 30 in good health. Sequenced input: CD4+ T cells sorted from blood.

The CDR3 loop reads CASSSSGAPAYF. DNA sequence: TGTGCCAGCAGCTCCAGCGGGGCCCCCGCGTATTTT. The V and J genes are TRBV13 and TRBJ2-3, with 7 bases aligning to TRBD2. CDR1 PRHDT and CDR2 FYEKMQ were looked up in the germline V gene (reference sequence). Compared with germline, V lacks 4 bases and J lacks 14 bases; bases without a gene match: 9. The CDR3 goes from the cysteine to the phenylalanine over 12 residues. Kept here is only the CDR3 DNA, which spans 36 bases and is read in frame from base 1.